In its sample, the clone carrying this T cell receptor beta chain was seen many times. Its specificity is not known. The data derive from a study of CD8 T cells in ankylosing spondylitis. Study-level points and caveats: Ankylosing spondylitis blood appeared to be characterized by a TCR beta motif of 8 or 9 highly homologous variants. Within peripheral blood, clones linked to disease were CD8+ and relatively rare. Researchers reportedly found disease-linked clones significantly enriched in matched ankylosing spondylitis synovial fluid. Earlier authors reported some of these motif variants in reactive arthritis synovial fluid and blood.

Preparation of TCR beta libraries was done by quantitative 5'-RACE with molecular barcodes. TCRdb ran MiXCR on the 5' RACE reads and lists one entry per CDR3 protein. The repertoire holds about 540,000 distinct CDR3 sequences, with about 13% as singletons. With 3 bases removed from V and 1 base from J, the gap between germline ends came to 15 bases. This CDR3 region has 16 residues. Germline-derived CDR1 and CDR2 are WNHNN and SYGVQD (reference sequence). The sequence was obtained from a male donor with ankylosing spondylitis. Source material: blood, either unsorted or a sorted T cell fraction (not recorded which). The chain uses TRBV10-1 and TRBJ2-5; D tentatively reads TRBD1 or TRBD2 (5 bases each). The CDR3 reads CASSDPSGQGQETQYF. CDR3 DNA sequence: TGCGCCAGCAGTGACCCTTCGGGGCAGGGCCAAGAGACCCAGTACTTC.